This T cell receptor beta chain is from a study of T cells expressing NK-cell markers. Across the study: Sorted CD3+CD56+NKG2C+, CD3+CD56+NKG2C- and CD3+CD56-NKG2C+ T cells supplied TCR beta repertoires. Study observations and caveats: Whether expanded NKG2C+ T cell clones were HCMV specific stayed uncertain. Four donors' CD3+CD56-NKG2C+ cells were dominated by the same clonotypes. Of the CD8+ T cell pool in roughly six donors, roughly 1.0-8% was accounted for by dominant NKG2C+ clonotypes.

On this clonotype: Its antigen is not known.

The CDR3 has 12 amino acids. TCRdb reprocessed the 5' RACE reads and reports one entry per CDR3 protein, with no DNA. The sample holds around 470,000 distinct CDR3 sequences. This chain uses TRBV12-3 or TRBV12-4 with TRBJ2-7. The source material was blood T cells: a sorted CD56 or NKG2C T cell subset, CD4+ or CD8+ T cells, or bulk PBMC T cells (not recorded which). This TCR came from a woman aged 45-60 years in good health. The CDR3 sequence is CASSSDPYEQYF.